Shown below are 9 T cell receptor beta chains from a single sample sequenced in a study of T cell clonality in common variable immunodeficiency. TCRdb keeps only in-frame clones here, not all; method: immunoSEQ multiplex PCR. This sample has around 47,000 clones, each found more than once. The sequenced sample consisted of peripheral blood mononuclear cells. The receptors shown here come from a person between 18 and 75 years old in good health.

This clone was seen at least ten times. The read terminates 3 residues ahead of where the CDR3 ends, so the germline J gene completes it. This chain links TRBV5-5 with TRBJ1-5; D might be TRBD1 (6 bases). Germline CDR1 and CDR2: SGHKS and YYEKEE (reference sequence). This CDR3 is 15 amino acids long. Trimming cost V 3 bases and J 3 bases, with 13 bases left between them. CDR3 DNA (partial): TGTGCCAGCAGCTCGGGTTTGGGGGCCAATCAGCCC. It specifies CASSSGLGANQP. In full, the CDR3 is CASSSGLGANQPQHF. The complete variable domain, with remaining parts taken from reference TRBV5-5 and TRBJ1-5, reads DAGVTQSPTHLIKTRGQQVTLRCSPISGHKSVSWYQQVLGQGPQFIFQYYEKEERGRGNFPDRFSARQFPNYSSELNVNALLLGDSALYLCASSSGLGANQPQHFGDGTRLSIL.

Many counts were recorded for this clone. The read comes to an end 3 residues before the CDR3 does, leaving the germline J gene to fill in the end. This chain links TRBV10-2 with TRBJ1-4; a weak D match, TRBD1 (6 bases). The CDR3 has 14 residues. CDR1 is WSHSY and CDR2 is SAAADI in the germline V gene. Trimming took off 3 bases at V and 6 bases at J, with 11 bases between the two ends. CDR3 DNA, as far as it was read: TGCGCCAGCAGTGAAGCAGGGGTTCATGAAAAA. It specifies CASSEAGVHEK. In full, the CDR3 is CASSEAGVHEKLFF.

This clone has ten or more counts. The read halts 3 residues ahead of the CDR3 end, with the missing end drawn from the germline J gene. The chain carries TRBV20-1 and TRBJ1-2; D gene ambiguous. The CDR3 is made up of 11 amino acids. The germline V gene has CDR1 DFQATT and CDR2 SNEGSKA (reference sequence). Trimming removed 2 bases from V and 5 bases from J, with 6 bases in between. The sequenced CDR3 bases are TGCAGTGCTAGACCCGGGTATGGC. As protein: CSARPGYG. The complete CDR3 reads CSARPGYGYTF.

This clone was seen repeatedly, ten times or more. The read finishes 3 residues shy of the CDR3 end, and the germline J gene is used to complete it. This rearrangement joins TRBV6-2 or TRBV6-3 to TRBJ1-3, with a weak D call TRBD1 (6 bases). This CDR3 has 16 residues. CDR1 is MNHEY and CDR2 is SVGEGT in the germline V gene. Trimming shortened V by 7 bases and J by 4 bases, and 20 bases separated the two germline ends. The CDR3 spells CASNYRRGSYGNTIYF. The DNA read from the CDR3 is TGTGCCAGCAACTACCGCAGGGGTTCTTACGGAAACACC.

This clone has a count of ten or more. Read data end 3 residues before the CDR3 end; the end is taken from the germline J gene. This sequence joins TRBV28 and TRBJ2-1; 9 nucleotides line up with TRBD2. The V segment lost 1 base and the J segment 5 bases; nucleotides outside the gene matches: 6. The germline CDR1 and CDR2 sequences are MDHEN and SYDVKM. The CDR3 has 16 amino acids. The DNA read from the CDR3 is TGTGCCAGCAGTTTATATGTTAGCGGGAGAAACAATGAG. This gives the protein CASSLYVSGRNNE. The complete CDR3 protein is CASSLYVSGRNNEQFF.

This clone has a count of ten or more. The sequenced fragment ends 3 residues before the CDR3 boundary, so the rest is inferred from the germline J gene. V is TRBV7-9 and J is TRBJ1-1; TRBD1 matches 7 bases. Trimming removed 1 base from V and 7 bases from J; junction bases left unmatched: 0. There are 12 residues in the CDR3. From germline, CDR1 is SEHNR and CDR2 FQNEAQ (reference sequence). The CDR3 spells CASSLGTGEAFF. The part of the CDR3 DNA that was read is TGTGCCAGCAGCTTAGGGACAGGTGAA.

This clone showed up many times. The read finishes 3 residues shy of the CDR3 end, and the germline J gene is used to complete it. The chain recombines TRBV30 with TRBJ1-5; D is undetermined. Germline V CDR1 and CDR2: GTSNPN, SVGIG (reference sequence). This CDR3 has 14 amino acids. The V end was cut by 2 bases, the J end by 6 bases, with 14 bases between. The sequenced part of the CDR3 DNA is TGTGCCTGGAGTAAGGCAGGAGCTGGTCAGCCC. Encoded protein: CAWSKAGAGQP. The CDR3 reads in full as CAWSKAGAGQPQHF.

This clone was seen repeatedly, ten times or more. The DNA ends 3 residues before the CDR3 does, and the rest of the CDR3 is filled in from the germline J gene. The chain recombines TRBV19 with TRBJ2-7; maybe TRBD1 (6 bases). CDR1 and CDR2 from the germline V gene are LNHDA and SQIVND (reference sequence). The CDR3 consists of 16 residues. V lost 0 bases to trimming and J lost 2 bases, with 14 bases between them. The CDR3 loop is CASSIDRTEVAYEQYF. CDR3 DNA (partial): TGTGCCAGTAGTATAGATCGGACAGAGGTGGCCTACGAG.

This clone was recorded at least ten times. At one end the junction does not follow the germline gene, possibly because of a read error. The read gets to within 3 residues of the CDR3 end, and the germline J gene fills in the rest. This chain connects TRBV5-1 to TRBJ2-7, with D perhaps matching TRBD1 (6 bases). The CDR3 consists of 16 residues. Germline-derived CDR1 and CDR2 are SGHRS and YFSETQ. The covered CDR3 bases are TGCGCCAGCAGTTTGGGGGCAGTTTCGATGGGCTACGAG. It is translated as CASSLGAVSMGYE. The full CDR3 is CASSLGAVSMGYEQYF.